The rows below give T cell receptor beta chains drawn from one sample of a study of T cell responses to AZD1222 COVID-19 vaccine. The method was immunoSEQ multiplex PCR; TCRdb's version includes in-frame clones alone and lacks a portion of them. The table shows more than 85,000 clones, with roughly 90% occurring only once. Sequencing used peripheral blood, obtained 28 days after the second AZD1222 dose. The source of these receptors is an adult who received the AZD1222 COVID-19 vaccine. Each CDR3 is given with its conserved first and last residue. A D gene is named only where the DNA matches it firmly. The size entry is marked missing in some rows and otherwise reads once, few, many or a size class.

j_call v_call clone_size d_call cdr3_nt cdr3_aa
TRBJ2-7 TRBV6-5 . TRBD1 TGTGCCAGCAGCAAGACAGGGTACAGTGGCGAGCAGTACTTC CASSKTGYSGEQYF
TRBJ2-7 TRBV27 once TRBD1 TGTGCCAGCAGTTCCGGGACAGGATACGAGCAGTACTTC CASSSGTGYEQYF
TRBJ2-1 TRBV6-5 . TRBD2 TGTGCCAGCAGGGGCGGACTAGCGGGAGTAGGTGAGCAGTTCTTC CASRGGLAGVGEQFF
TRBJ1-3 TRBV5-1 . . TGCGCCAGCACCACCTCAGGGGGAAACACCATATATTTT CASTTSGGNTIYF
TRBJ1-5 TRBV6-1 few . TGTGCCAGCAGTGAATGGAATCAGCCCCAGCATTTT CASSEWNQPQHF
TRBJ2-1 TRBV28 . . TGTGCCAGCAGTGACCGACAAAAAGTCACAAACAATGAGCAGTTCTTC CASSDRQKVTNNEQFF
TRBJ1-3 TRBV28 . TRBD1 TGTGCCAGCAGCGTGGACAGGGGCCATGGAAACACCATATATTTT CASSVDRGHGNTIYF
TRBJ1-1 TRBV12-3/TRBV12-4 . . TGTGCCAGCAGGAGCCGTATTTATACTGAAGCTTTCTTT CASRSRIYTEAFF
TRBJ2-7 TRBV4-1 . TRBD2 TGCGCCAGCAGCCACCCGGGGGGGACTTCCTACGAGCAGTACTTC CASSHPGGTSYEQYF
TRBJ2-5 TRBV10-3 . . TGTGCCATCAGTGATCAAGAGACCCAGTACTTC CAISDQETQYF
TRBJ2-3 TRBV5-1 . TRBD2 TGCGCCAGCAGCGGGGGGACTAGCGAATTCACAGATACGCAGTATTTT CASSGGTSEFTDTQYF
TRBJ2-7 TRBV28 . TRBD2 TGTGCCAGCAGACCGTCGGGGGGCTCCTACGAGCAGTACTTC CASRPSGGSYEQYF
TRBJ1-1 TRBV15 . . TGTGCCACCTCACAGGACCTGAACACTGAAGCTTTCTTT CATSQDLNTEAFF
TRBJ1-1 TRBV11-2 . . TGTGCCAGCAGCTCCCTAGGGGCTCGCACTGAAGCTTTCTTT CASSSLGARTEAFF
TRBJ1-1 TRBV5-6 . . TGTGCCAGCAGCTCCTGGGGGCTCATGAACACTGAAGCTTTCTTT CASSSWGLMNTEAFF
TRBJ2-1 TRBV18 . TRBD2 TGTGCCAGCTCACCACCAACGGGAGGGCTCAGGAATGAGCAGTTCTTC CASSPPTGGLRNEQFF
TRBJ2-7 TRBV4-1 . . TGCGCCAGCAGCCAAGTTGTGGGCAGGAGGAGAGCGTACGAGCAGTACTTC CASSQVVGRRRAYEQYF
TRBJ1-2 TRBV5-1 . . TGCGCCAGCAGCTTGCTACAGGGTAACTATGGCTACACCTTC CASSLLQGNYGYTF
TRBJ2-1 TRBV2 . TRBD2 TGTGCCAGCAGAGCGGGACCCCGACCCCTCACTGAGTTCTTC CASRAGPRPLTEFF
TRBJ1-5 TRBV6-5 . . TGTGCCAGCAGTTCTCGGTACAGTAATCAGCCCCAGCATTTT CASSSRYSNQPQHF
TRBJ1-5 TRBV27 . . TGTGCCAGCAGGGAGTATAGCAATCAGCCCCAGCATTTT CASREYSNQPQHF
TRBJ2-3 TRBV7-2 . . TGTGCCAGCAGCCCTAGTAAGGGGGGGGGAGTCCGGGCAGATACGCAGTATTTT CASSPSKGGGVRADTQYF
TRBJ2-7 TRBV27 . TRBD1 TGTGCCAGCAGATACACTGGGACAGGGGGTTCCTACGAGCAGTACTTC CASRYTGTGGSYEQYF
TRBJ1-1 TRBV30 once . TGTGCCTGGGAGGGACAACCGAACACTGAAGCTTTCTTT CAWEGQPNTEAFF
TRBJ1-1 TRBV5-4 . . TGTGCCAGCAGCTTGGGACAGCTAGACACTGAAGCTTTCTTT CASSLGQLDTEAFF
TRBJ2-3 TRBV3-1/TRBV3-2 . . TGTGCCAGCAGCACGAACCCGGCTAGCACAGATACGCAGTATTTT CASSTNPASTDTQYF
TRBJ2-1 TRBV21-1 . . TGTGCCAGCAGCAAAGCGAAGGAAAGCGGGAACTACAATGAGCAGTTCTTC CASSKAKESGNYNEQFF
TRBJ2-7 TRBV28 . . TGTGCCAGCAGTCCCGGGACCAGAATCTACGAGCAGTACTTC CASSPGTRIYEQYF
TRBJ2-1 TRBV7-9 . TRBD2 TGTGCCAGCCCAAGGGAAGGGGGACTAGCGGCCTACAATGAGCAGTTCTTC CASPREGGLAAYNEQFF
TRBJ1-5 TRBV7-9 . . TGTGCCAGCAGCTCAAATCAAGGACCCCAGCATTTT CASSSNQGPQHF
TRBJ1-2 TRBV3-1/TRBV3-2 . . TGTGCCAGCAGCCCTAGGGGGGGGTATGAAGGATATGGCTACACCTTC CASSPRGGYEGYGYTF
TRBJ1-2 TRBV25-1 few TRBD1 TGTGCCACCACCGGGACAGGGGGCGGCTACACCTTC CATTGTGGGYTF
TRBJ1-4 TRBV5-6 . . TGTGCCAGCAGCTTGACGGGTCAGGGGTTTAATGAAAAACTGTTTTTT CASSLTGQGFNEKLFF
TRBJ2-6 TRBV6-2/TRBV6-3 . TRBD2 TGTGCCAGCAGTTACCCCTGGACTAGCGGGACGTCCGCCGGGGCCAACGTCCTGACTTTC CASSYPWTSGTSAGANVLTF
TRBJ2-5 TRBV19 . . TGTGCCAGTAGTATAGACAGAGAGGGGACCCAGTACTTC CASSIDREGTQYF
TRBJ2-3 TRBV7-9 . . TGTGCCAGCAGCCCGCTCAACACAGATACGCAGTATTTT CASSPLNTDTQYF
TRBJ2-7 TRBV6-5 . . TGTGCCAGCTTGAGTCTCACGTCCTACGAGCAGTACTTC CASLSLTSYEQYF
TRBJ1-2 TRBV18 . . TGTGCCAGCTCGCCAGAACGGGGGGCCTATGGCTACACCTTC CASSPERGAYGYTF
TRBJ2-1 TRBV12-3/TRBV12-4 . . TGTGCCAGCAGTTTTGGCCAAAAGCAGTTCTTC CASSFGQKQFF
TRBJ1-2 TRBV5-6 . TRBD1 TGTGCCAGCAGCTCGGGCGGAAGGACAGGGAGTTACGGAGGCTACACCTTC CASSSGGRTGSYGGYTF
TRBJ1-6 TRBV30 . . TGTGCCTGGAGTCGGGAATATAATTCACCCCTCCACTTT CAWSREYNSPLHF
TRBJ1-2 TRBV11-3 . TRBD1 TGTGCCAGCAGCCTCACAGGGACAGGAGTTCGGATCACCTTC CASSLTGTGVRITF
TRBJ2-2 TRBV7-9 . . TGTGCCAGCAGCCCACAGGGTCCCGGGGAGCTGTTTTTT CASSPQGPGELFF
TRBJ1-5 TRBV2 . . TGTGCCAGCGGTATGGGGATTCATCAGCCCCAGCATTTT CASGMGIHQPQHF
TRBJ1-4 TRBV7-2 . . TGTGCCAGCAGCTTTGACACTGGAGCTAATGAAAAACTGTTTTTT CASSFDTGANEKLFF
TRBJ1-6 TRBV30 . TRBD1 TGTGCCCACTCCGGGACAGGGGAGGGTTGGCGCTCACCCCTCCACTTT CAHSGTGEGWRSPLHF
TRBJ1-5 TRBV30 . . TGTGCCTGGAGTCTAGGGAGGAATCAGCCCCAGCATTTT CAWSLGRNQPQHF
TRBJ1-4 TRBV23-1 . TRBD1 TGCGCCAGCAGTCAATGGGGGGACAGGTATAATGAAAAACTGTTTTTT CASSQWGDRYNEKLFF
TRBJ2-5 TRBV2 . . TGTGCCAGCAGTGAGGGCAGGGAATATCAAGAGACCCAGTACTTC CASSEGREYQETQYF
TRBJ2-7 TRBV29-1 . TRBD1 TGCAGCTACCGACAGGGAATAGCCTACGAGCAGTACTTC CSYRQGIAYEQYF
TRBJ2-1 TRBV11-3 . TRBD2 TGTGCCAGCAGCCCCCGGCTAGCGGGAGGTCGGAATGAGCAGTTCTTC CASSPRLAGGRNEQFF